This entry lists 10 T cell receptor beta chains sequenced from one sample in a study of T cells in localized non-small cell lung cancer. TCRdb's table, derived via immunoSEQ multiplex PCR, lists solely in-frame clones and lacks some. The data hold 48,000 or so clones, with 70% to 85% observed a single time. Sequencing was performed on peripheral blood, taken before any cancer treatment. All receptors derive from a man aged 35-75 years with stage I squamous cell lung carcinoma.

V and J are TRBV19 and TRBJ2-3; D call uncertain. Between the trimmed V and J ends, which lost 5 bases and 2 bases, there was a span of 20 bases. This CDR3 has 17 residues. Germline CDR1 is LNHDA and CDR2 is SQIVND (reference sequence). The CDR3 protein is CASSPRIGRINTDTQYF. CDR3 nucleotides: TGTGCCAGTAGTCCCCGGATAGGCCGAATAAACACAGATACGCAGTATTTT.

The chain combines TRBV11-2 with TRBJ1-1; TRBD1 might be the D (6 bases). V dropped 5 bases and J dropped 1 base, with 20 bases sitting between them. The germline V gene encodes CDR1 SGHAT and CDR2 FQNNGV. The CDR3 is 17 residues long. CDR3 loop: CASSPTGHKGQNTEAFF. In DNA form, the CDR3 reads TGTGCCAGCAGCCCCACAGGACATAAGGGACAGAACACTGAAGCTTTCTTT.

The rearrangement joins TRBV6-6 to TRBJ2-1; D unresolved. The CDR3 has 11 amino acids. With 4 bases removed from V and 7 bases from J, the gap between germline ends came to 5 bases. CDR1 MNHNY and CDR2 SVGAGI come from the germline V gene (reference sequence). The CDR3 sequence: CASSLGNEQFF. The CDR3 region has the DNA TGTGCCAGCAGTTTGGGGAATGAGCAGTTCTTC.

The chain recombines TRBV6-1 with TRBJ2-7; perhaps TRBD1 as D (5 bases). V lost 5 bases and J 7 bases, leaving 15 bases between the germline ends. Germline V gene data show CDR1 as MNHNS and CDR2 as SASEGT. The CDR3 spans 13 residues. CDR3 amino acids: CASSYQAGREQYF. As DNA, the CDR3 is TGTGCCAGCAGTTATCAAGCAGGGCGAGAGCAGTACTTC.

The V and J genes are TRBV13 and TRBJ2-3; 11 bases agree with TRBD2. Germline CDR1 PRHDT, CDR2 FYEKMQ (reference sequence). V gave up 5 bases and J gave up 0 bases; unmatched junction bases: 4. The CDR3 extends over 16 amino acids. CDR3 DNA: TGTGCCAGCAGCGGCGCTAGCGGGGGGAGCACAGATACGCAGTATTTT. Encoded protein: CASSGASGGSTDTQYF.

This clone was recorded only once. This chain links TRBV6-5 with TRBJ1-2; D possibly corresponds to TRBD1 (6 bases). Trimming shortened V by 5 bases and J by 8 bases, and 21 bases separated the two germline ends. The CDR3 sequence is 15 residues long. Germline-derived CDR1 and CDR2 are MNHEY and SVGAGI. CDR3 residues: CASSPRRGVANGYTF. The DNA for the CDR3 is TGTGCCAGCAGTCCCAGGAGGGGGGTGGCGAACGGCTACACCTTC.

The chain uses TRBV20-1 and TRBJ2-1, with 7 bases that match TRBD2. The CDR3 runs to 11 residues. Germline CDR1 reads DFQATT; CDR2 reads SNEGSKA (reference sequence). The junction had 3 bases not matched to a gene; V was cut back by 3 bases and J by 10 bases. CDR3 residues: CSASSGLEQFF. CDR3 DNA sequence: TGCAGTGCTAGTAGCGGGCTCGAGCAGTTCTTC.

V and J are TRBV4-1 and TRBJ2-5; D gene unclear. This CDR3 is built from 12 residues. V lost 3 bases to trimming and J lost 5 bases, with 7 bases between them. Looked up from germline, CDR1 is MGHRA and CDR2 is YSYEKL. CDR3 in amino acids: CASSHNGETQYF. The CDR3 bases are TGCGCCAGCAGCCACAATGGGGAGACCCAGTACTTC.

The CDR3 spells CASSLGASSYNEQFF. CDR3 bases: TGTGCCAGCAGCTTAGGGGCCAGCTCCTACAATGAGCAGTTCTTC. The rearrangement links TRBV7-3 to TRBJ2-1; tentatively, D is TRBD1 (5 bases). Germline V gene lookup returns CDR1 SGHTA and CDR2 FQGTGA. This CDR3 has 15 amino acids. With 2 bases removed from V and 0 bases from J, the gap between germline ends came to 8 bases.

CDR3 in amino acids: CASSRTGAEAFF. CDR3 in DNA: TGTGCCAGCAGTCGGACAGGAGCTGAAGCTTTCTTT. This chain connects TRBV6-5 to TRBJ1-1; TRBD1 agrees at 7 bases. The CDR3 is made up of 12 amino acids. Trimming took 5 bases from V and 6 from J; bases not matched to a gene: 3. Per germline, CDR1 MNHEY and CDR2 SVGAGI.